This TCR beta chain was recorded in a study of T cells in localized non-small cell lung cancer. Findings of the study overall: Adjacent lung exhibited a median of approximately 59 among the 100 most abundant tumor clones. Adjacent uninvolved lung had the highest clonality, suggesting focused antigen responses. Because only a single region of the tumor was sequenced, heterogeneity remains possible. A higher density of T cells in blood coincided with extended overall survival.

On this clone itself: Its antigen is undetermined.

Germline CDR1 reads MNHNS; CDR2 reads SASEGT. CDR3 length equals 14 residues. The V end was cut by 0 bases, the J end by 2 bases, with 7 bases between. The repertoire was sequenced with immunoSEQ multiplex PCR; TCRdb's copy has only in-frame clones and lacks some. The sample carries tens of thousands of clones, 88% recorded once. The gene calls are TRBV6-1 and TRBJ2-5; D not certain. The TCR was taken from a woman aged 35 to 70 with stage I squamous cell lung carcinoma. Sequencing was performed on peripheral blood, taken before any cancer treatment. CDR3 bases: TGTGCCAGCAGTGAAGCCGCAGTACAAGAGACCCAGTACTTC. It specifies CASSEAAVQETQYF.